This T cell receptor beta chain originates from a study of blood T cell repertoires in COVID-19 (dated by TCRdb to about 2020). Background on the whole study: Samples covering the acute and convalescent phases of COVID-19 were provided by collaborators in the United States, Italy and Spain. The prospective study material was composed of cDNA or gDNA derived from T cells, B-cell-depleted T cells, or PBMCs. The dataset comprised deeply sampled blood TCRbeta repertoires from subjects exposed to, actively infected with, or recovered from COVID-19. The repertoires were made available in a free public database intended to serve as a resource for research on the immune response to SARS-CoV-2. The samples were drawn from the first 160 participants of the ongoing ImmuneRACE study and from 1,200 or so subjects provided by 6 global collaborators. The sample metadata nearly always contained a de-identified subject ID, COVID-19 status, age in years and sex. Where available, HLA class I and class II types were taken from metadata supplied by the sample provider and were not determined by assay-based typing.

The collaborating institutions used their own protocols to collect whole blood in K2EDTA tubes. Collaborator samples were shipped for TCRbeta analysis as frozen whole blood, isolated PBMCs, or DNA extracted from either sample type. TCRbeta CDR3 regions were amplified from genomic DNA by means of the immunoSEQ Assay, a bias-controlled multiplex PCR. Concerning the study's data processing: The number of nucleated cells in each sample was estimated by amplification of reference gene primers within the assay. To quantify the absolute abundance of each unique TCRbeta CDR3 rearrangement, sequence reads were collapsed and filtered. For each sample, productive Simpson clonality was calculated as the square root of Simpson's diversity index across productive rearrangements. What TCRdb holds here is the immuneACCESS table cut down to in-frame rearrangements. Part of the clones is not present; checked against another copy, under half of the missing clones reflect an unresolved V gene, and the others are unexplained. The V and J calls and clone size come from that table; D and trimming were worked out from the DNA. The sample data list 40,000 to 60,000 clones, and around 83% of these were observed just once. The top ten constitute less than 6.5% of the sample.

Results and caveats for the whole study, not just this receptor: How much clinical and demographic metadata was included differed by source and by participant, and the metadata was provided uncurated.

This clone counts as large (0.1 to 1%). Its antigen is still unknown. It has no much larger one-base neighbor in the sample; base qualities were not kept. What was sequenced was peripheral blood. This clonotype was sampled from a man aged 35-49 years with active COVID-19.

The CDR3 corresponds to CASSHTGLGEAFF. The base sequence is TGTGCCAGCAGTCACACAGGGCTAGGAGAAGCTTTCTTT. The chain joins TRBV28 to TRBJ1-1; a weak D assignment points to TRBD1 (6 bases agree). V drops 5 bases and J drops 8 bases, leaving 15 bases in between. The germline V gene yields MDHEN for CDR1 and SYDVKM for CDR2. The CDR3, cysteine through phenylalanine, is 13 amino acids long. Only the CDR3 DNA is retained, 39 bases long and in frame from the first base. The full variable domain, completed from the reference TRBV28 and TRBJ1-1 proteins outside the CDR3, reads DVKVTQSSRYLVKRTGEKVFLECVQDMDHENMFWYRQDPGLGLRLIYFSYDVKMKEKGDIPEGYSVSREKKERFSLILESASTNQTSMYLCASSHTGLGEAFFGQGTRLTVV.